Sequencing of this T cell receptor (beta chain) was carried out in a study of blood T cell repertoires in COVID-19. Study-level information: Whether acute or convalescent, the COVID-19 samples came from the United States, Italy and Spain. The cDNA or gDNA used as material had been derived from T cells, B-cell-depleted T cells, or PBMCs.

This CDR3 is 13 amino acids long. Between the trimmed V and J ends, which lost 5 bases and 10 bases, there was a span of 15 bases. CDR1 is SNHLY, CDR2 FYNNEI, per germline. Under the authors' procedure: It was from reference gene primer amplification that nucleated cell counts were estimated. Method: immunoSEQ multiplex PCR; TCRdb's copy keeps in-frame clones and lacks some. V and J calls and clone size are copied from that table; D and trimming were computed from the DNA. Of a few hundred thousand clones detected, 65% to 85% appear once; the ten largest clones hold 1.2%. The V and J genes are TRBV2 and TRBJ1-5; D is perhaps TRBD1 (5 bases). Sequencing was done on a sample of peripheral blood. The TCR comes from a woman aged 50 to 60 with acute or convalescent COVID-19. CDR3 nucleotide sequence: TGTGCCAGCAGTTTGGACATCGGCAAACCCCAGCATTTT. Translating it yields CASSLDIGKPQHF. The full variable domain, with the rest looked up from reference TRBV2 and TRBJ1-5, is EPEVTQTPSHQVTQMGQEVILRCVPISNHLYFYWYRQILGQKVEFLVSFYNNEISEKSEIFDDQFSVERPDGSNFTLKIRSTKLEDSAMYFCASSLDIGKPQHFGDGTRLSIL.